Below, one T cell receptor (beta chain) is given with its context. CDR1 is SGHTA and CDR2 is FQGNSA in the germline V gene. The ends lost 3 bases at V and 3 bases at J; junction bases unmatched: 5. CDR3 length: 15 amino acids. These data originate in a study of shared T cell receptors in the human thymus. Method: immunoSEQ multiplex PCR; TCRdb's copy keeps in-frame clones and lacks some. The sample comprises about 660,000 clones, 87% of which are singletons, and under 0.01% rests with the top ten. The data were also submitted as part of a second study, on human thymus T cells.

The specimen was thymocytes. The receptor comes from a boy under two years old with a congenital heart defect. The V gene is TRBV7-2, the J gene TRBJ1-3; 7 bases line up with TRBD1. The CDR3 reads CASSFDRVGGNTIYF. The CDR3 DNA is TGTGCCAGCAGCTTTGACAGGGTGGGTGGAAACACCATATATTTT.